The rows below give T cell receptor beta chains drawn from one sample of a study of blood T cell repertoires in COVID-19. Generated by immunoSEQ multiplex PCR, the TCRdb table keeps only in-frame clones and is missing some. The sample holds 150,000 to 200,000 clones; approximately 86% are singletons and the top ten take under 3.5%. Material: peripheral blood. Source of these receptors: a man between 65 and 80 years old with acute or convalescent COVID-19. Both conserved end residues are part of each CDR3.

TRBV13	CASSSQGSYNEQFF
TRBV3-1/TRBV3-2	CASSLHPQARYGYTF
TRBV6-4	CASSDQSYEQYF
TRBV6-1	CASSERGLDNQPQHF
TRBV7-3	CASSPLGTNLETQYF
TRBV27	CASARRGYEGYTF
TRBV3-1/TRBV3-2	CASSQVTGEYNEQFF
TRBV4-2	CASSQDAGRGGGTQYF
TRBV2	CASSEVGGGSYGYTF
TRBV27	CASSSQENHYGYTF
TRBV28	CASALEATRGYTF